This TCR beta chain was sequenced in a study of T cells after yellow fever vaccination. This clonotype occurred many times. What it binds is unknown. TCRdb redid the calling of the 5' RACE reads with MiXCR, one entry per CDR3 protein. The sample has around 320,000 distinct CDR3 sequences, roughly 10% seen once. Germline-derived CDR1 and CDR2 are SQVTM and ANQGSEA. This CDR3 spans 10 amino acids. Between the trimmed V and J ends, which lost 4 bases and 2 bases, there was a span of 2 bases. The study's findings and limits: Contamination by abundant bulk-population clonotypes could be present in FACS-sorted repertoires.

The input for sequencing was CD4+ T cells sorted from PBMCs, taken 45 days after the yellow fever booster vaccination. The sequence was obtained from a man aged 18 to 30 who received the YFV17D yellow fever vaccine. The chain links TRBV29-1 to TRBJ1-1; D not resolved. The CDR3 coding sequence is TGCAGCGTTGGAAACACTGAAGCTTTCTTT. This translates into CSVGNTEAFF.